This T cell receptor (beta chain) came from a study of patients and donors after allogeneic stem cell transplantation. The length of the CDR3 is 15 residues. V lost 0 bases, J lost 3 bases, and 11 bases lay in between. Germline V gene sequence: CDR1 LGHDT, CDR2 YNNKEL (reference sequence). A single record per CDR3 protein comes from TCRdb applying MiXCR to the RT-PCR reads. The profile shows about 200,000 distinct CDR3 sequences, around 40% of them singletons. The specimen sequenced was blood, either unsorted or a sorted T cell fraction (not recorded which). This TCR was recovered from a human donor who was either an allogeneic HSCT recipient or a stem cell or donor lymphocyte infusion donor (not recorded which). It is not recorded whose cells these are; they may come from a transplant donor. The gene calls are TRBV3-1 and TRBJ1-2; D gene uncertain. Here the CDR3 DNA reads TGTGCCAGCAGCCAAGATTGGGAGAGTCACTATGGCTACACCTTC. The encoded protein is CASSQDWESHYGYTF.